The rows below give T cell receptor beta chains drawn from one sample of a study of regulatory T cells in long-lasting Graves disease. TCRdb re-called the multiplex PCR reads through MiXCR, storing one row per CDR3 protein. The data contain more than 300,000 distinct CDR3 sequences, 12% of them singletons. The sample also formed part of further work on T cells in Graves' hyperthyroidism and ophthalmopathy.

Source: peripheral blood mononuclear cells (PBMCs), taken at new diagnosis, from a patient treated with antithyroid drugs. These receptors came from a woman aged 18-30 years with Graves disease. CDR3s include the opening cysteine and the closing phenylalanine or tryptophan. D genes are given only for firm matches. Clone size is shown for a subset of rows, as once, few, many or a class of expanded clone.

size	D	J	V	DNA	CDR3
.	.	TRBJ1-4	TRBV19	TGTGCCTCTGGAAATGAAAAACTGTTTTTT	CASGNEKLFF
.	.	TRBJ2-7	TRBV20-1	TGCAGTGCAAACCGACAGGTAAGCTACGAGCAGTACTTC	CSANRQVSYEQYF
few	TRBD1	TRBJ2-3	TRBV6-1	TGTGCCACTCGCCGACAGGGTCTCGACGCAGATACGCAGTATTTT	CATRRQGLDADTQYF
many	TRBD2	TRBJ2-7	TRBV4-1	TGCGCCAGCAGCCAAGGACTAGCGGGAGTTAACGAGCAGTACTTC	CASSQGLAGVNEQYF
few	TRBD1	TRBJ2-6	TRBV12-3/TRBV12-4	TGTGCCAGCAGCCGAACAGGGGCGAAAAGCTCTGGGGCCAACGTCCTGACTTTC	CASSRTGAKSSGANVLTF
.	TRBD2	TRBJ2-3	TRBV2	TGTGCCAGCAGTGAGGGTAGCGGGGACATCACAGATACGCAGTATTTT	CASSEGSGDITDTQYF
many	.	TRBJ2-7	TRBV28	TGTGCCAGCAGTCACGCGGGTTCCTACGAGCAGTACTTC	CASSHAGSYEQYF
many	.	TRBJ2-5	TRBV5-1	TGCGCCAGCAGCTTGGGATCTAGGTGGACAGACGGAATTGAAGAGACCCAGTACTTC	CASSLGSRWTDGIEETQYF
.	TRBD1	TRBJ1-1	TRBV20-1	TGCAGTGTTCTACGGGGGGACAGGGGACTACCCTGGGAAGCTTTCTTT	CSVLRGDRGLPWEAFF
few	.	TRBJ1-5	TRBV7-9	TGTGCCAGCAGCGGAGACAGGAACAATCAGCCCCAGCATTTT	CASSGDRNNQPQHF
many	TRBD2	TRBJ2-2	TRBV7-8	TGTGCCAGCAGCATGGGACTATTGAACACCGGGGAGCTGTTTTTT	CASSMGLLNTGELFF
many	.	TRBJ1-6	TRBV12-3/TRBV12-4	TGTGCCAGCAGTCGGGCCGGACAGAATTCACCCCTCCACTTT	CASSRAGQNSPLHF
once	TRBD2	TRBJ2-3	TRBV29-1	TGCAGCGTTTTAGGCGGGAGTGATCCCCTCTGGAGCACAGATACGCAGTATTTT	CSVLGGSDPLWSTDTQYF
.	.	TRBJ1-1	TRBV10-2	TGCGCCAGCAGTGAAGGCCCCCTGGGAGCTTTCTTT	CASSEGPLGAFF
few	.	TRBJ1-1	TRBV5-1	TGCGCCAGCAGCCTGGTGGGTGGTCGCCCCACTGAAGCTTTCTTT	CASSLVGGRPTEAFF
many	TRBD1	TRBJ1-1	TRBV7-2	TGTGCCAGCAGCCGACAGGGGTCGAACACTGAAGCTTTCTTT	CASSRQGSNTEAFF
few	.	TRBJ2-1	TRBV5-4	TGTGCCAGCAGCTTAACAGTCCAGGGGGGGGATGAGCAGTTCTTC	CASSLTVQGGDEQFF
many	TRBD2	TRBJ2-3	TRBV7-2	TGTGCCAGCAGCTTAGCTGGCGGACTAGCGGGAGTGAATACGCAGTATTTT	CASSLAGGLAGVNTQYF
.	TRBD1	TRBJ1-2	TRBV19	TGTGCCAGTAGTATAGCCACAGGGGAGGGTGGCTACACCTTC	CASSIATGEGGYTF
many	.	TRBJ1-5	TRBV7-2	TGTGCCAGCAGCTCATTCCTACACCAGCCCCAGCATTTT	CASSSFLHQPQHF
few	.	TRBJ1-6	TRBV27	TGTGCCAGCAGTTTGGAGGGAAGCTCCTATAATTCACCCCTCCACTTT	CASSLEGSSYNSPLHF
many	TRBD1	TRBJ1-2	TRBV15	TGTGCCACCAGCAGAAAAGTCTACAGGGGGCTCGCCTATGGCTACACCTTC	CATSRKVYRGLAYGYTF
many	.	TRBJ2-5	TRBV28	TGTGCCAGCAGCCCCACCCCGACGGCCGAGTACTTC	CASSPTPTAEYF
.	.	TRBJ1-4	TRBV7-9	TGTGCCAGCAGCTCGAACCAGGGAGTAACTAATGAAAAACTGTTTTTT	CASSSNQGVTNEKLFF
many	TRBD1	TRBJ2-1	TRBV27	TGTGCCAGCAGTTTATTAGGGGGCGCGAGCTCCTACAATGAGCAGTTCTTC	CASSLLGGASSYNEQFF
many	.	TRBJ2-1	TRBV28	TGTGCCAGCAGTTTAGTATCGGTCAATGAGCAGTTCTTC	CASSLVSVNEQFF
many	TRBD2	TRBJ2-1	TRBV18	TGTGCCAGCTCACCACCGTGGGGACTAGCGGGAGCCAGCCCGTTCTTC	CASSPPWGLAGASPFF
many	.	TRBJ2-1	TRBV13	TGTGCCAGCAGTTCACAGGGGAGGGGTAATGAGCAGTTCTTC	CASSSQGRGNEQFF
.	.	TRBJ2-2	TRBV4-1	TGCGCCTGTGGGGGGACCGGGGAGCTGTTTTTT	CACGGTGELFF
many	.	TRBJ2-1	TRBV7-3	TGTGCCAGCAGCCCAGTACCCACGACCGACAATGAGCAGTTCTTC	CASSPVPTTDNEQFF
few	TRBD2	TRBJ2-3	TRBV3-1	TGTGCCAGCAGCCAAGAGGGGTACGGGACTAGCGGGATGAGGAGGTTTGCAGATACGCAGTATTTT	CASSQEGYGTSGMRRFADTQYF
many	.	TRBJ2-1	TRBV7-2	TGTGCCAGCAGCTTACTACAACTCTCCTACAATGAGCAGTTCTTC	CASSLLQLSYNEQFF
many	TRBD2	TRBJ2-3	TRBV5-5	TGTGCCAGCAGCTCCACATTTCTAGCGGGGTTCGTTGAAGATACGCAGTATTTT	CASSSTFLAGFVEDTQYF
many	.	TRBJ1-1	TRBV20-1	TGCAGTGCTAGGGTCAGCCTACCGACCGGGGCTTTCTTT	CSARVSLPTGAFF
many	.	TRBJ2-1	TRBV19	TGTGCCAGTAGTATAAGCGACAGTTCCCTCTACAATGAGCAGTTCTTC	CASSISDSSLYNEQFF
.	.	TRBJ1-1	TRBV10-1	TGCGCCAGCAGCTTGGCCATGGGGGAGTTGACTGAAGCTTTCTTT	CASSLAMGELTEAFF
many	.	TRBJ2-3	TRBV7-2	TGTGCCAGCAGCTTATATCCGGGCACAGATACGCAGTATTTT	CASSLYPGTDTQYF
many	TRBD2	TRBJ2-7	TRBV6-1	TGTGCCAGCAGCCGCGGGAGGGGGGAGGAGCAGTACTTC	CASSRGRGEEQYF
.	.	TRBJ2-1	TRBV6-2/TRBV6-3	TGTGCCAGCCGGCTAGGACCCCCACTACCCTCCTACAATGAGCAGTTCTTC	CASRLGPPLPSYNEQFF
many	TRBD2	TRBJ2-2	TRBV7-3	TGTGCCAGCAGACCCGGTGGGCGGGGGGGCACCGGGGAGCTGTTTTTT	CASRPGGRGGTGELFF
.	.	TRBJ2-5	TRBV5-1	TGCGCCAGCAGCTTGGTAGGACACTGGCAAGAGACCCAGTACTTC	CASSLVGHWQETQYF
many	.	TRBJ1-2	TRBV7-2	TGTGCCAGCAGCTTAGGAATAGGGGTAGTCTATGGCTACACCTTC	CASSLGIGVVYGYTF
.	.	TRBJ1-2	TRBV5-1	TGCGCCAGCAGACCACCCGGGGTTAATGGCTACACCTTC	CASRPPGVNGYTF
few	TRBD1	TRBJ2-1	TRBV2	TGTGCCAGCCATGTGGACAGGGCCAATGAGCAGTTCTTC	CASHVDRANEQFF
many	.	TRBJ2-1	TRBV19	TGTGCCAGTAGTATATCCCCCAGGGGTTACAATGAGCAGTTCTTC	CASSISPRGYNEQFF
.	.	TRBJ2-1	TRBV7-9	TGTGCCAGCAGCTCTTGGGCGGGACCCTCCTACAATGAGCAGTTCTTC	CASSSWAGPSYNEQFF
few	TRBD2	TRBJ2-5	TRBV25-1	TGTGCCAGCGGAGACCTAGGACTAGCGCCGGAGACCCAGTACTTC	CASGDLGLAPETQYF
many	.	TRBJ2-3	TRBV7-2	TGTGCCAGCAGCTTCCGCCCTAGCACAGATACGCAGTATTTT	CASSFRPSTDTQYF
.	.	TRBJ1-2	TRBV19	TGTGCCAGTAGTATAAGGGGCGGCGTGACCTTC	CASSIRGGVTF
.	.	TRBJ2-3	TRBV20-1	TGCAGTGCTAGAGATTGGGTAGCCTCAGAATGGGATACGCAGTATTTT	CSARDWVASEWDTQYF
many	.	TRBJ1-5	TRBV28	TGTGCCAGCAGTTTCTTTTCAGGGAGGAACCAGCCCCAGCATTTT	CASSFFSGRNQPQHF
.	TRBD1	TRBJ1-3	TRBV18	TGTGCCAGCACCTCGGGACAGTATTACTCTGGAAACACCATATATTTT	CASTSGQYYSGNTIYF
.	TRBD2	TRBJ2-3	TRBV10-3	TGTGCCATCACCAAATCCAGCGGGGGAGGCACAGATACGCAGTATTTT	CAITKSSGGGTDTQYF